This T cell receptor beta chain originates from a study of human T cells and chemical hapten exposure (dated by TCRdb to the early 2020s). For the wider study: Libraries were pooled for sequencing, and variation in per-sample TCR yields was attributed mainly to small differences in library volumes within the pool. In alopecia patients, the study followed how the peripheral blood TCR repertoire changed in vivo over primary and secondary sensitization to diphenylcyclopropenone (DPC), a hapten.

CDR1 is given as MNHNY and CDR2 as SVGAGI, both from the germline V gene (reference sequence). A distance of 9 bases separates the germline ends of V and J, which lose 0 bases and 7 bases respectively. The cysteine opens and the phenylalanine closes a CDR3 of 13 amino acids. Left in the record is the CDR3 DNA by itself, 39 bases read in frame from the first base. With regard to this clonotype: This clone's antigen is unknown. Base qualities are not recorded, but no much larger clone differs from it by a single base.

Library preparation attached unique molecular identifiers to individual cDNA molecules for quantitative, reproducible TCR counting. Each blood RNA sample was used to sequence both TCR alpha and TCR beta chains. Per the original workflow: Samples had a median of roughly 87,000 TCRs, with a range from roughly 23,224 to 700,000. V, J and CDR3 annotation of the TCR reads was carried out using the Decombinator software suite. Every sample was subsampled to the same number of TCRs (28,000) for the PS versus PT1 abundance plots. TCRs were defined as expanded if absent before sensitization and observed at least eight times at the 2-week time point. The public reads were reanalyzed by TCRdb: fastp trimming at Q25, MiXCR alignment, in-frame beta chains only. Rows with one shared CDR3 protein collapse into an entry with the most common genes and DNA. The V and J calls come from TCRdb's annotation, not from the publication. The sample includes 95,000 to 150,000 distinct CDR3 sequences, with roughly 8.5% observed a single time. The top ten constitute approximately 1.5% of the sample.

Total RNA was extracted from unfractionated whole blood collected in Tempus Blood RNA tubes. Roughly 5 healthy volunteers served as TCR sequencing controls and were bled at day 0, 2 weeks and 6 weeks. Overall study outcomes, separate from this receptor: The number of TCRs above 1 in 1000 frequency did not change with DPC sensitization; there was no evidence of global repertoire structure alterations. Repeated subsampling changed both the strength of the expansion versus patch-test correlation and the threshold at which the correlation became significant.

The source material was whole blood. The chain joins TRBV6-6 to TRBJ1-1; the D gene lacks a confident call. This TCR came from a human donor in good health. Some clones in this sample may be carry-over from other donors' samples. Donor details come from another sample of the same person, matched by shared clones. The sequenced DNA: TGTGCCAGCAGTTACTCGACCGGGATTGAAGCTTTCTTT. Its protein product is CASSYSTGIEAFF.